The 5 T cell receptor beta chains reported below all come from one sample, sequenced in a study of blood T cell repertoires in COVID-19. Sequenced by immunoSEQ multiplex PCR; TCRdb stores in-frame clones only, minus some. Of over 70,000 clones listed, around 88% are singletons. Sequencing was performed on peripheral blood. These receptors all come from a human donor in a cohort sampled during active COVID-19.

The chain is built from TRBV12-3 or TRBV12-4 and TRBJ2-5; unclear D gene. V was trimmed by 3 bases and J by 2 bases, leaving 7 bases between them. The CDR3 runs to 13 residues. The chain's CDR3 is CASSFISQETQYF. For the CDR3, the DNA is TGTGCCAGCAGTTTTATTAGTCAAGAGACCCAGTACTTC.

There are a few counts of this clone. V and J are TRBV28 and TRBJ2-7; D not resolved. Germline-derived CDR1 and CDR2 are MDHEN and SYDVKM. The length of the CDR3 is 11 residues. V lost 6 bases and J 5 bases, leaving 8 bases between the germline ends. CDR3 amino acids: CASSIQDEQYF. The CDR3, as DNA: TGTGCCAGCAGCATCCAGGACGAGCAGTACTTC.

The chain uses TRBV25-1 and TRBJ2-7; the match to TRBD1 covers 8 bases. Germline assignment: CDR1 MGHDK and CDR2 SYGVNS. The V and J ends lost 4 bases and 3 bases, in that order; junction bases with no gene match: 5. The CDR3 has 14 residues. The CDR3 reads CASSAGTGFYEQYF. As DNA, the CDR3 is TGTGCCAGCAGTGCTGGGACAGGATTCTACGAGCAGTACTTC.

The CDR3: CASSETQGIAVTEAFF. CDR3 DNA: TGTGCCAGCAGTGAAACTCAGGGGATCGCGGTCACTGAAGCTTTCTTT. The chain joins TRBV6-1 to TRBJ1-1, with D possibly matching TRBD1 (6 bases). The germline V gene has CDR1 MNHNS and CDR2 SASEGT. The V and J ends lost 2 bases and 4 bases respectively, with 17 bases between them. CDR3 length: 16 amino acids.

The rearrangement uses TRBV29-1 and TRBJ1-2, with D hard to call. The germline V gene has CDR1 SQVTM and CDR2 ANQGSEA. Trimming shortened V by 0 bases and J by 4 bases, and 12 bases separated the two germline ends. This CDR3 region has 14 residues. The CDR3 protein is CSVEDVAVRYGYTF. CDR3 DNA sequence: TGCAGCGTTGAAGATGTCGCAGTTCGCTATGGCTACACCTTC.